The rows below give T cell receptor beta chains drawn from one sample of a study of beta chain features in type 1 diabetes. Sequencing was performed with immunoSEQ multiplex PCR; in TCRdb, only in-frame clones are kept and a portion is missing. The sample shows over 600,000 clones, around an eighth of them seen only once. Sequencing used naive CD4+ T cells from blood. The receptors were sampled from a man in his thirties or forties with type 1 diabetes. Both conserved end residues are part of each CDR3. A D gene is named only where the DNA matches it firmly. Not every row has a clone size; where given, it reads once, few, many or a size class.

size: few
D: -
V: TRBV27
J: TRBJ2-1
DNA: TGTGCCAGCATTACCAGGGCGGGACATTCCTACAATGAGCAGTTCTTC
CDR3: CASITRAGHSYNEQFF

size: few
D: -
V: TRBV5-1
J: TRBJ2-2
DNA: TGCGCCAGCAGCTTGGTACCGGGACCCCAAACCGGGGAGCTGTTTTTT
CDR3: CASSLVPGPQTGELFF

size: few
D: TRBD1
V: TRBV7-9
J: TRBJ1-1
DNA: TGTGCCAGCAGCTCCCCGACAGGGGTGAACACTGAAGCTTTCTTT
CDR3: CASSSPTGVNTEAFF

size: -
D: -
V: TRBV6-1
J: TRBJ1-4
DNA: TGTGCCAGCAGGACAGATGCAACTAATGAAAAACTGTTTTTT
CDR3: CASRTDATNEKLFF

size: -
D: TRBD1
V: TRBV14
J: TRBJ2-3
DNA: TGTGCCAGCAGCCGGGACCCCTCCCGGGACAGGGGACGGGATACGCAGTATTTT
CDR3: CASSRDPSRDRGRDTQYF

size: few
D: -
V: TRBV29-1
J: TRBJ1-1
DNA: TGCAGCGTTGGGACACTGGGCACTGAAGCTTTCTTT
CDR3: CSVGTLGTEAFF

size: -
D: TRBD1
V: TRBV4-1
J: TRBJ1-4
DNA: TGCGCCAGCAGCCAAGCCCGGGACAGGGGGTTTTCGGGACTGTTTTTT
CDR3: CASSQARDRGFSGLFF

size: -
D: -
V: TRBV7-2
J: TRBJ1-6
DNA: TGTGCCAGTAGACGCCAGACAGAATCACCCCTCCACTTT
CDR3: CASRRQTESPLHF

size: few
D: TRBD1
V: TRBV11-2
J: TRBJ1-5
DNA: TGTGCCAGCAGTTTTACAGGGGATCAGCCCCAGCATTTT
CDR3: CASSFTGDQPQHF

size: -
D: -
V: TRBV19
J: TRBJ1-5
DNA: TGTGCCAGTAGTCCCCAGACGGGCCGCAATCAGCCCCAGCATTTT
CDR3: CASSPQTGRNQPQHF

size: -
D: TRBD1
V: TRBV15
J: TRBJ1-5
DNA: TGTGCCACCAGCAGAGCTCAGGGGGCGATCGGTCAGCCCCAGCATTTT
CDR3: CATSRAQGAIGQPQHF

size: few
D: -
V: TRBV7-9
J: TRBJ1-4
DNA: TGTGCCAGCAGTCTAAGGTCGGTGAGCGCTGAAAAACTGTTTTTT
CDR3: CASSLRSVSAEKLFF

size: few
D: TRBD1
V: TRBV27
J: TRBJ2-5
DNA: TGTGCCAGCAGTCTTGGGACAGGCCAGCAGTACTTC
CDR3: CASSLGTGQQYF

size: few
D: TRBD1
V: TRBV10-3
J: TRBJ2-2
DNA: TGTGCCATCAGTCGGGGACAGCTTAACACCGGGGAGCTGTTTTTT
CDR3: CAISRGQLNTGELFF

size: -
D: -
V: TRBV2
J: TRBJ1-5
DNA: TGTGCCAGCACCAGGAGTAGCAATCAGCCCCAGCATTTT
CDR3: CASTRSSNQPQHF

size: few
D: -
V: TRBV27
J: TRBJ2-7
DNA: TGTGCCAGCAGGCTCGGGGGGCATACCTACGAGCAGTACTTC
CDR3: CASRLGGHTYEQYF

size: few
D: TRBD1
V: TRBV7-2
J: TRBJ1-5
DNA: TGTGCCAGCAGCTTGGACAGGGGCGATCAGCCCCAGCATTTT
CDR3: CASSLDRGDQPQHF

size: -
D: TRBD2
V: TRBV9
J: TRBJ2-1
DNA: TGTGCCAGCAGGGACAGCGGGGGCCCCTACAATGAGCAGTTCTTC
CDR3: CASRDSGGPYNEQFF

size: -
D: TRBD1
V: TRBV9
J: TRBJ1-2
DNA: TGTGCCAGCAGCCCGACAGGGGGGGACTATGGCTACACCTTC
CDR3: CASSPTGGDYGYTF

size: -
D: -
V: TRBV7-2
J: TRBJ1-2
DNA: TGTGCCAGCAGCCCCCAGGGCGGGGCGATTAAGAGCTATGGCTACACCTTC
CDR3: CASSPQGGAIKSYGYTF

size: -
D: -
V: TRBV10-3
J: TRBJ1-2
DNA: TGTGCCATCAGTGAGTCCATTCCGGGACCCAAATTCGGCTACACCTTC
CDR3: CAISESIPGPKFGYTF

size: -
D: -
V: TRBV7-2
J: TRBJ1-2
DNA: TGTGCCAGCAGCTTATCAGGGTTCGGCTACACCTTC
CDR3: CASSLSGFGYTF

size: few
D: TRBD1
V: TRBV5-6
J: TRBJ1-1
DNA: TGTGCCAGCAGCTTGTTTGCCGGACAGGGAGACATGAACACTGAAGCTTTCTTT
CDR3: CASSLFAGQGDMNTEAFF